The count of the clone carrying this T cell receptor beta chain is one. Antigen specificity is unknown. This sample was included in a study of Ad26.COV2.S vaccination and SARS-CoV-2 variants. General study findings and limits: After vaccination, substantial breadth of spike-specific CD8+ and CD4+ responses was reported. Total T cell responses may have been underestimated by the TCR breadth and depth analyses. Participants given vaccine showed non-spike TCR breadth similar to that of placebo recipients.

Sequencing used immunoSEQ multiplex PCR; TCRdb keeps in-frame clones, though not all of them. The sample carries 300,000 to 400,000 clones, 92% recorded once. The CDR3 consists of 14 residues. From germline, CDR1 is MNHEY and CDR2 SMNVEV (reference sequence). V lost 5 bases, J lost 4 bases, and 8 bases stayed unmatched. The sequenced sample was peripheral blood, obtained after recovery from COVID-19. This sequence originates from a human donor who had recovered from COVID-19. The chain is built from TRBV27 and TRBJ2-7; 7 bases match TRBD1. CDR3 sequence reads: CASSQGWTGYEQYF. The CDR3 DNA is TGTGCCAGCAGTCAGGGTTGGACAGGTTACGAGCAGTACTTC.